This T cell receptor beta chain is drawn from a study of blood T cell repertoires in COVID-19. The CDR3 sequence is 16 residues long. Germline CDR1 reads SEHNR; CDR2 reads FQNEAQ (reference sequence). The ends lost 3 bases at V and 7 bases at J; junction bases unmatched: 9. Sequencing was performed with immunoSEQ multiplex PCR; in TCRdb, only in-frame clones are kept and a portion is missing. The data contain about 300,000 clones, about 81% of them singletons. The sequenced sample consisted of peripheral blood. The chain is built from TRBV7-9 and TRBJ2-2; 9 nucleotides agree with TRBD2. The source of this sequence is a human donor with COVID-19, enrolled during active disease. The donor label of this sample is uncertain. CDR3 region: CASSFALAGAHGELFF. As DNA, the CDR3 is TGTGCCAGCAGCTTCGCACTAGCGGGTGCGCACGGGGAGCTGTTTTTT.